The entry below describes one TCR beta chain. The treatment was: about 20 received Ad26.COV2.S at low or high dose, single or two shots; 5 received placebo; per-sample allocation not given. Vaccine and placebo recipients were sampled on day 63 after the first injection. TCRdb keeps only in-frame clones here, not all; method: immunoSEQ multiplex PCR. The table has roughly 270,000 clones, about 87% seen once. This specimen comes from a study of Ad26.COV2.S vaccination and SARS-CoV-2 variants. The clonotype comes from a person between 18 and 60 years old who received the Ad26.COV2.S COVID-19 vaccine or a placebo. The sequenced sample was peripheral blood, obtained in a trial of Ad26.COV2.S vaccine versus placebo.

CDR3 amino acids: CASSLQLNTEAFF. The CDR3 DNA is TGTGCCAGCAGCTTACAGCTGAACACTGAAGCTTTCTTT. The chain uses TRBV11-2 and TRBJ1-1; D remains unclear. V was pared by 2 bases and J by 0 bases, with 4 bases between. Germline V gene sequence: CDR1 SGHAT, CDR2 FQNNGV. The CDR3 has 13 amino acids.